Included here is one T cell receptor beta chain sequence, with context. Germline is not matched at one junction end, which may reflect a read error. These data are taken from a study of response to subunit inactivated influenza vaccine. TCRdb re-called the RT-PCR reads with MiXCR, one entry per CDR3 protein. The table records about 780,000 distinct CDR3 sequences, around 20% of them present only once. This CDR3 is built from 16 residues. Germline lookup yields CDR1 DFQATT and CDR2 SNEGSKA (reference sequence). The rearrangement joins TRBV20-1 to TRBJ1-2, with 7 positions matching TRBD1. Sequenced material: PBMCs from blood, taken about 5 days after vaccination. The receptor comes from a man in his fifties or sixties who received an inactivated influenza vaccine. In DNA form, the CDR3 reads TGCAGTGCTAGCTCAAGCTACAGGGGAAATAACCATGGCTACACCTTC. This gives the protein CSASSSYRGNNHGYTF.